These 28 T cell receptor beta chains were sequenced from one sample in a study of PD-1 blockade in classical Hodgkin lymphoma. Each of the patients experienced relapse following autologous stem cell transplantation, and their brentuximab vedotin exposure differed. The authors enriched CD8+ T cells from thawed PBMCs via magnetic negative selection. The method was immunoSEQ multiplex PCR; TCRdb's version includes in-frame clones alone and lacks a portion of them. The sample has about 13,000 clones; roughly 80% are singletons. Sequences were derived from CD8+ T cells from blood, sampled at baseline. The receptor source for this set is a human donor with classical Hodgkin lymphoma.

This chain uses TRBV6-1 with TRBJ2-5; 11 bases fit TRBD2. CDR3 length: 16 amino acids. J gave up 1 base and V 6 bases, and 7 bases lay outside the gene matches. Germline V CDR1 and CDR2: MNHNS, SASEGT. CDR3 DNA: TGTGCCAGCAGCGAACCGGGACTAGCGGCCCAAGAGACCCAGTACTTC. Protein: CASSEPGLAAQETQYF.

The rearrangement uses TRBV19 and TRBJ1-3; unclear D gene. The V and J ends lost 3 bases and 0 bases respectively, with 9 bases between them. Germline CDR1 is LNHDA and CDR2 is SQIVND (reference sequence). This CDR3 is built from 15 residues. CDR3 sequence (DNA): TGTGCCAGTAGTATTTTAGGGAGCTCTGGAAACACCATATATTTT. As protein: CASSILGSSGNTIYF. The entire variable domain, with the rest obtained from reference TRBV19 and TRBJ1-3, is as follows: DGGITQSPKYLFRKEGQNVTLSCEQNLNHDAMYWYRQDPGQGLRLIYYSQIVNDFQKGDIAEGYSVSREKKESFPLTVTSAQKNPTAFYLCASSILGSSGNTIYFGEGSWLTVV.

This clone was detected only a few times. This chain uses TRBV15 with TRBJ2-7; tentative D call: TRBD1 (6 bases). The V end lost 9 bases, the J end lost 2 bases, and 11 bases lay between the germline ends. The CDR3 contains 12 residues. Germline CDR1 reads LNHNV; CDR2 reads YYDKDF (reference sequence). The CDR3 reads CATRTGPYEQYF. CDR3 nucleotides: TGTGCCACGAGAACAGGGCCCTACGAGCAGTACTTC.

J is TRBJ2-5 and V is TRBV7-8, with D maybe TRBD2 (6 bases). The end of the DNA aligns better with TRBJ2-7, so the J call may be wrong. The CDR3 length is 13 residues. Germline V gene lookup returns CDR1 SGHVS and CDR2 FQNEAQ. The CDR3 loop is CASSWEASYEQYF. As DNA, the CDR3 is TGTGCCAGCAGCTGGGAGGCTAGCTACGAGCAGTACTTC.

CDR3: CASSLALGGSVLETQYF. The CDR3 DNA reads TGTGCCAGCAGCTTAGCGCTCGGGGGTTCGGTATTAGAGACCCAGTACTTC. The rearrangement uses TRBV7-8 and TRBJ2-5; tentatively, D is TRBD2 (6 bases). Per germline, CDR1 SGHVS and CDR2 FQNEAQ. V was shortened by 0 bases and J by 4 bases, with 18 bases between the two germline ends. The CDR3 runs to 17 residues.

The rearrangement links TRBV9 to TRBJ2-3, with TRBD2 identical over 9 bases. V shed 4 bases, J shed 0 bases, and the junction held 12 bases outside the gene matches. Germline V lookup: CDR1 SGDLS, CDR2 YYNGEE. This CDR3 is built from 18 residues. CDR3 in amino acids: CASSLSSGSGGSTDTQYF. CDR3 DNA sequence: TGTGCCAGCAGCCTCTCTTCCGGCAGCGGGGGGAGCACAGATACGCAGTATTTT.

This clone is medium-sized (0.01 to 0.1%) by share. The rearrangement joins TRBV4-1 to TRBJ1-2; D remains ambiguous. This CDR3 is built from 21 residues. Germline V gene lookup returns CDR1 MGHRA and CDR2 YSYEKL. V lost 1 base and J lost 2, with 29 bases in between. Written as DNA, the CDR3 is TGCGCCAGCAGCCAAGCGATCCCCTCAACAATCAAAATCGGGAGAAACTATGGCTACACCTTC. Translated, it gives CASSQAIPSTIKIGRNYGYTF.

The chain carries TRBV11-2 and TRBJ1-2, with D possibly TRBD1 on 5 matching bases. The CDR3 sequence is 13 residues long. The germline CDR1 and CDR2 sequences are SGHAT and FQNNGV. The V end was cut by 4 bases, the J end by 3 bases, with 9 bases between. CDR3 nucleotides: TGTGCCAGCAGCTCAGGGCTGGACTATGGCTACACCTTC. This encodes CASSSGLDYGYTF.

A single count supports this clone. V and J are TRBV4-1 and TRBJ2-7; D may be TRBD2 (5 bases). Germline CDR1 reads MGHRA; CDR2 reads YSYEKL. The CDR3 is 18 amino acids. V was trimmed by 0 bases and J by 3 bases, leaving 21 bases between them. The DNA for the CDR3 is TGCGCCAGCAGCCAAGAGGGCACCGGAGGCCTTGGGGTCTACGAGCAGTACTTC. As protein: CASSQEGTGGLGVYEQYF.

This clone has just one count. The rearrangement links TRBV7-8 to TRBJ2-1; possible D gene TRBD2, 6 bases. Germline V gene sequence: CDR1 SGHVS, CDR2 FQNEAQ. The V end lost 2 bases, the J end lost 5 bases, and 10 bases lay between the germline ends. The CDR3 contains 14 residues. CDR3 nucleotides: TGTGCCAGCAGCTTAATGACTAGGGACAATGAGCAGTTCTTC. Its protein product is CASSLMTRDNEQFF.

This chain joins TRBV7-2 and TRBJ1-1, with a tentative D call TRBD1 (5 bases). CDR1 is SGHTA, CDR2 FQGNSA, per germline. V lost 7 bases and J lost 2, with 17 bases in between. The CDR3 runs to 15 residues. The CDR3 sequence is CASTPEGWQNTEAFF. The CDR3, as DNA: TGTGCCAGCACCCCCGAGGGGTGGCAAAACACTGAAGCTTTCTTT.

This clone was detected once. The chain joins TRBV4-3 to TRBJ2-6, with 8 bases aligning to TRBD1. This CDR3 is 19 amino acids long. After removal of 1 base from V and 3 bases from J, the junction contained 11 bases not matched to a gene. Germline CDR1 LGHNA, CDR2 YSLEER. The CDR3 bases are TGCGCCAGCAGCCAAGTCCTGACAGGGGCTGCGTTTGGGGCCAACGTCCTGACTTTC. It specifies CASSQVLTGAAFGANVLTF.

The V call is TRBV5-6, the J call TRBJ1-5; D perhaps matches TRBD1 (5 bases). Germline CDR1 is SGHDT and CDR2 is YYEEEE. The CDR3 runs to 14 residues. The V and J ends lost 1 base and 3 bases respectively, with 8 bases between them. CDR3 in DNA: TGTGCCAGCAGCTTGCCGGGGGACAATCAGCCCCAGCATTTT. It codes for CASSLPGDNQPQHF.

The V and J genes are TRBV6-1 and TRBJ2-3; 8 bases are a match to TRBD2. The CDR3 consists of 15 residues. The germline gives CDR1 MNHNS, CDR2 SASEGT. V gave up 0 bases and J gave up 6 bases; unmatched junction bases: 5. DNA of the CDR3: TGTGCCAGCAGTGAAGCGGCGGGGGGCGGGGATACGCAGTATTTT. Residues: CASSEAAGGGDTQYF.

This chain joins TRBV11-2 and TRBJ2-5; TRBD2 might be the D (6 bases). The CDR3 runs to 15 residues. Germline V gives CDR1 SGHAT, CDR2 FQNNGV. V was shortened by 0 bases and J by 4 bases, with 12 bases between the two germline ends. The chain's CDR3 is CASSLDLLRGETQYF. CDR3 sequence (DNA): TGTGCCAGCAGCTTAGATCTACTGCGGGGAGAGACCCAGTACTTC.

The chain has TRBV11-3 and TRBJ2-5; 9 bases match TRBD2. The J call may be wrong; the DNA end is better matched by TRBJ2-7. In germline, CDR1 is SGHNT, CDR2 YENEEA. The CDR3 is made up of 15 amino acids. CDR3 sequence (DNA): TGTGCCAGCAGCTTGAGCGGGGGGCCCACCTACGAGCAGTACTTC. Residues: CASSLSGGPTYEQYF.

This clone was counted a few times. CDR3 protein: CAWSLVTEAFF. In DNA form, the CDR3 reads TGTGCCTGGAGCCTCGTCACTGAAGCTTTCTTT. The chain links TRBV30 to TRBJ1-1; D remains ambiguous. The CDR3 covers 11 residues. The germline V gene has CDR1 GTSNPN and CDR2 SVGIG (reference sequence). V was clipped by 3 bases and J by 4 bases, with 6 bases between them.

CDR3 in amino acids: CASSLFDGGGEAFF. The CDR3 DNA sequence: TGTGCCAGCAGCTTGTTTGACGGCGGGGGTGAAGCTTTCTTT. The rearrangement joins TRBV11-2 to TRBJ1-1, with D maybe TRBD1 (5 bases). CDR1 is SGHAT and CDR2 is FQNNGV in the germline V gene. The CDR3 is 14 amino acids. V lost 3 bases, J lost 7 bases, and 15 bases lay in between.

The rearrangement links TRBV7-9 to TRBJ2-1; D gene unclear. V lost 5 bases to trimming and J lost 9 bases, with 11 bases between them. The CDR3 spans 12 residues. CDR1 and CDR2 from the germline V gene are SEHNR and FQNEAQ (reference sequence). The CDR3 DNA sequence: TGTGCCAGCAGCCCGTTACTGGGTGAGCAGTTCTTC. It yields the protein CASSPLLGEQFF.

CDR3 coding DNA: TGTGCCAGTAGTATGGGGGGACTAGCTCGCTCCTACGAGCAGTACTTC. Its translation is CASSMGGLARSYEQYF. The V gene is TRBV19, the J gene TRBJ2-7; TRBD2 matches at 9 bases. The CDR3 runs to 16 residues. Germline CDR1 LNHDA, CDR2 SQIVND (reference sequence). After removal of 3 bases from V and 0 bases from J, the junction contained 6 bases not matched to a gene.

The gene calls are TRBV27 and TRBJ1-5, with D unresolved. The CDR3 runs 14 residues. Per germline, CDR1 MNHEY and CDR2 SMNVEV (reference sequence). V dropped 3 bases and J dropped 3 bases, with 9 bases sitting between them. The CDR3 loop reads CASSLGSSNQPQHF. CDR3 in DNA: TGTGCCAGCAGTTTGGGCAGCTCCAATCAGCCCCAGCATTTT.

V and J are TRBV6-6 and TRBJ1-1; D is perhaps TRBD1 (5 bases). V was trimmed by 0 bases and J by 6 bases, leaving 14 bases between them. The CDR3 length is 15 residues. The V gene's germline CDR1 is MNHNY and CDR2 SVGAGI (reference sequence). The CDR3 sequence: CASSYSTGERSEAFF. The DNA of the CDR3 is TGTGCCAGCAGTTACTCAACGGGGGAACGGTCTGAAGCTTTCTTT.

The chain links TRBV29-1 to TRBJ2-7, with a weak D call TRBD2 (6 bases). V lost 3 bases and J 3 bases, leaving 12 bases between the germline ends. This CDR3 region has 13 residues. Germline assignment: CDR1 SQVTM and CDR2 ANQGSEA. The CDR3 region is CSVDPGGNYEQYF. CDR3 bases: TGCAGCGTTGACCCCGGGGGAAACTACGAGCAGTACTTC.

The chain joins TRBV7-6 to TRBJ2-6; D unresolved. V shed 1 base and J shed 0 bases, with 4 bases lying between them. The CDR3 sequence is 15 residues long. Germline V gene lookup returns CDR1 SGHVS and CDR2 FNYEAQ. CDR3 amino acids: CASSLEYSGANVLTF. The CDR3 coding sequence is TGTGCCAGCAGCTTAGAGTACTCTGGGGCCAACGTCCTGACTTTC.

The chain is built from TRBV5-4 and TRBJ2-3; D not resolved. Per the germline V gene, CDR1 is SGHNT and CDR2 is YYREEE (reference sequence). The CDR3 length is 13 residues. The V and J ends lost 3 bases and 2 bases respectively, with 7 bases between them. CDR3 coding DNA: TGTGCCAGCAGCTCTACGACCACAGATACGCAGTATTTT. It codes for CASSSTTTDTQYF.

This clone has just one count. The chain joins TRBV11-2 to TRBJ2-2, with D possibly TRBD1 on 6 matching bases. The germline V gene has CDR1 SGHAT and CDR2 FQNNGV. The CDR3 totals 14 residues. The V end was cut by 1 base, the J end by 13 bases, with 16 bases between. The DNA of the CDR3 is TGTGCCAGCAGCTTAGGAGGACAGCCGGCGGGGCTGTTTTTT. It specifies CASSLGGQPAGLFF. Complete variable domain (other parts from reference TRBV11-2 and TRBJ2-2): EAGVAQSPRYKIIEKRQSVAFWCNPISGHATLYWYQQILGQGPKLLIQFQNNGVVDDSQLPKDRFSAERLKGVDSTLKIQPAKLEDSAVYLCASSLGGQPAGLFFGEGSRLTVL.

The V and J genes are TRBV5-4 and TRBJ2-7; TRBD1 matches 8 bases. The CDR3 length is 14 residues. V was pared by 5 bases and J by 6 bases, with 10 bases of the junction left unmatched. Germline V CDR1 and CDR2: SGHNT, YYREEE (reference sequence). CDR3 region: CASSSPGTGAEQYF. In DNA form, the CDR3 reads TGTGCCAGCAGTTCGCCCGGGACAGGAGCCGAGCAGTACTTC.

V usage is TRBV9 and J usage is TRBJ1-2; D is perhaps TRBD1 (6 bases). The CDR3 has 12 amino acids. The V end was cut by 6 bases, the J end by 8 bases, with 14 bases between. CDR1 is SGDLS, CDR2 YYNGEE, per germline. The CDR3, as DNA: TGTGCCAGCAACTTACAGGGACGCGGCTACACCTTC. It specifies CASNLQGRGYTF.